These T cell receptor beta chains were read from a single sample in a study of vaccination and CD4 T cells after COVID-19. A single record per CDR3 protein comes from TCRdb applying MiXCR to the PCR reads. The sample consists of 13,000 to 15,000 distinct CDR3 sequences, around 55% of them appearing once. No antigen has been assigned to these receptors. Input material: CD4+ T cells from blood, cultured in vitro. All receptors derive from a human donor who had recovered from COVID-19. CDR3s include the opening cysteine and the closing phenylalanine or tryptophan. D genes are given only for firm matches. Clone size, where shown, is once, few, many, or a class for clones that have expanded.

d_gene	abundance	v_gene	j_gene	CDR3aa
-	-	TRBV29-1	TRBJ1-2	CSVAMTGNYGYTF
-	-	TRBV20-1	TRBJ1-2	CSARSSRDSLYGYTF
-	-	TRBV4-1	TRBJ2-2	CASSQDSLGANTGELFF
TRBD1	few	TRBV12-3/TRBV12-4	TRBJ2-5	CASSPRQGHETQYF
TRBD2	-	TRBV7-2	TRBJ2-3	CASSLRSGSGADTQYF
TRBD1	-	TRBV6-1	TRBJ1-2	CASSEVDTGGHYGYTF
-	few	TRBV20-1	TRBJ1-1	CSARSTSGNTEAFF
TRBD2	-	TRBV6-1	TRBJ2-7	CASSEALAGTYEQYF
-	few	TRBV20-1	TRBJ1-5	CSARDRARQPQHF
TRBD2	-	TRBV6-1	TRBJ2-7	CASSRRLAGGYEQYF
-	once	TRBV19	TRBJ2-3	CASTRSGGTDTQYF
TRBD1	-	TRBV19	TRBJ2-2	CASHRDRVSGELFF
-	-	TRBV29-1	TRBJ1-1	CSAGGGNTEAFF
TRBD2	-	TRBV30	TRBJ2-5	CAWSVGLAAPETQYF
-	-	TRBV5-1	TRBJ2-3	CASSLVGGTADTQYF
-	-	TRBV6-1	TRBJ1-1	CASYSRGQEAFF
-	-	TRBV5-4	TRBJ2-3	CASSLASGEDTQYF
TRBD1	few	TRBV7-2	TRBJ2-5	CASSRDRGRETQYF
-	-	TRBV14	TRBJ2-6	CASSQGQGLGSGANVLTF
-	-	TRBV28	TRBJ1-6	CASSLRWDNSPLHF
-	-	TRBV20-1	TRBJ1-5	CSAERISNSNQPQHF
-	-	TRBV6-5	TRBJ2-7	CASSSSLSLSYEQYF
-	-	TRBV24-1	TRBJ2-6	CATSDNSGANVLTF
-	-	TRBV14	TRBJ2-5	CASSISMGGETQYF
TRBD2	-	TRBV28	TRBJ2-7	CASSFPPAGAYEQYF
-	large	TRBV5-1	TRBJ1-2	CASSTPREGYGYTF
-	-	TRBV4-2	TRBJ1-6	CASSPRTPTDSPLHF
TRBD2	-	TRBV5-4	TRBJ2-3	CASSLASGFTDTQYF
-	-	TRBV7-9	TRBJ2-2	CASSLVLGNTGELFF
TRBD2	-	TRBV19	TRBJ2-2	CASGGLAVANTGELFF
-	few	TRBV18	TRBJ1-6	CASSPGENSPLHF
TRBD2	-	TRBV7-9	TRBJ2-3	CASSLAEGLADVF
TRBD1	-	TRBV28	TRBJ1-4	CASRRQGDGKLFF
-	few	TRBV7-2	TRBJ1-2	CASSLVLRGWVGYTF
TRBD1	-	TRBV6-2/TRBV6-3	TRBJ1-5	CASREGGQGQPQHF